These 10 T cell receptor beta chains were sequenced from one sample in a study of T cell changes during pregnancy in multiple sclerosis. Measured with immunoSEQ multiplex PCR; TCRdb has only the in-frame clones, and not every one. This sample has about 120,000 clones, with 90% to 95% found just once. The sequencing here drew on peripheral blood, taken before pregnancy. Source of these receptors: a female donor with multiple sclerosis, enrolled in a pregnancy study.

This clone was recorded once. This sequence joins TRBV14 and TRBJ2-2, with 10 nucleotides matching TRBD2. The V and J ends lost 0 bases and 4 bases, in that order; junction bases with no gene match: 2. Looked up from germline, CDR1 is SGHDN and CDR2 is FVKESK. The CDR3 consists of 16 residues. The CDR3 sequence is CASSQELAGPTGELFF. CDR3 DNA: TGTGCCAGCAGCCAAGAACTAGCGGGACCCACCGGGGAGCTGTTTTTT.

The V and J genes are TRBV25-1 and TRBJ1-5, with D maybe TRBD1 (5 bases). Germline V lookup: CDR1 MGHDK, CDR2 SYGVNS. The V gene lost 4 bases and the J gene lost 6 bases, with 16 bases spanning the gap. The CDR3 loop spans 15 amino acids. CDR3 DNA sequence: TGTGCCAGCAGTGCCGGTTGGGGCTCGGGTCAGCCCCAGCATTTT. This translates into CASSAGWGSGQPQHF.

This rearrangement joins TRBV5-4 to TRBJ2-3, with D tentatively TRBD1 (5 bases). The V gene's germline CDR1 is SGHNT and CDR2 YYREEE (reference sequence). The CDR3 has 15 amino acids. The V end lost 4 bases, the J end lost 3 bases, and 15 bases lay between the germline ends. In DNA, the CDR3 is TGTGCCAGCAGCCCGGAGATTGGGGCGACAGATACGCAGTATTTT. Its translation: CASSPEIGATDTQYF.

The CDR3 DNA reads TGTGCCAGCTCACCACTCGGATCTAGGACAGATACGCAGTATTTT. Encoded protein: CASSPLGSRTDTQYF. This chain joins TRBV18 and TRBJ2-3; the D is unclear. Germline V gives CDR1 KGHSH, CDR2 LQKENI. V dropped 1 base and J dropped 3 bases, with 11 bases sitting between them. The CDR3 is made up of 15 amino acids.

The CDR3 sequence: CASSIVNSLGEPQHF. Written as DNA, the CDR3 is TGTGCCAGTAGTATAGTTAACAGTTTAGGGGAGCCCCAGCATTTT. This rearrangement joins TRBV19 to TRBJ1-5; a possible D gene is TRBD1 (5 bases). Per germline, CDR1 LNHDA and CDR2 SQIVND (reference sequence). V lost 1 base to trimming and J lost 8 bases, with 15 bases between them. The CDR3 has 15 amino acids.

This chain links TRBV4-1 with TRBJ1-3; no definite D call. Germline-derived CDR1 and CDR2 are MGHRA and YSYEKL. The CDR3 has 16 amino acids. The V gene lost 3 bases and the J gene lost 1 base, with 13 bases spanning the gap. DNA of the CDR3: TGCGCCAGCAGCCACCCCCCCCCGGGTTCTGGAAACACCATATATTTT. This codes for CASSHPPPGSGNTIYF.

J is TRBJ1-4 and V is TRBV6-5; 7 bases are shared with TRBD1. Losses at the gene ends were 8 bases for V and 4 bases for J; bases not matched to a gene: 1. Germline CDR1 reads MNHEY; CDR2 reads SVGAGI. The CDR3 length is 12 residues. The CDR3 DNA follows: TGTGCCAGCCGACAGGGTAATGAAAAACTGTTTTTT. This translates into CASRQGNEKLFF.

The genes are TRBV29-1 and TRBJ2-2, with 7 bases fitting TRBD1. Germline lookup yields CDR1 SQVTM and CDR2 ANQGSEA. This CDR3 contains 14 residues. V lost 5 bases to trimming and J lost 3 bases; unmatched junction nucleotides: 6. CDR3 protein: CSVKGALDTGELFF. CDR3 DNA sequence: TGCAGCGTTAAGGGGGCGCTGGACACCGGGGAGCTGTTTTTT.

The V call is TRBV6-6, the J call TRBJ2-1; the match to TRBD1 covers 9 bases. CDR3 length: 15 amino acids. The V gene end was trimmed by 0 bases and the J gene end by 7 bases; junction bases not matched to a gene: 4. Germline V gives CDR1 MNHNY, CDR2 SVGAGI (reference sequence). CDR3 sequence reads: CASSYSGQGLNEQFF. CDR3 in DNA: TGTGCCAGCAGTTACTCAGGACAGGGGCTGAATGAGCAGTTCTTC.

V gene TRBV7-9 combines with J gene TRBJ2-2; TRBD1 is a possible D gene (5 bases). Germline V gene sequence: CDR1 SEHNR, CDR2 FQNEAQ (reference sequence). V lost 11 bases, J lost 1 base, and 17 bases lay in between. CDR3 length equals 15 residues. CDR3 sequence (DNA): TGTGCCGGAACAAAGGGGCTAGGGAACACCGGGGAGCTGTTTTTT. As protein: CAGTKGLGNTGELFF.